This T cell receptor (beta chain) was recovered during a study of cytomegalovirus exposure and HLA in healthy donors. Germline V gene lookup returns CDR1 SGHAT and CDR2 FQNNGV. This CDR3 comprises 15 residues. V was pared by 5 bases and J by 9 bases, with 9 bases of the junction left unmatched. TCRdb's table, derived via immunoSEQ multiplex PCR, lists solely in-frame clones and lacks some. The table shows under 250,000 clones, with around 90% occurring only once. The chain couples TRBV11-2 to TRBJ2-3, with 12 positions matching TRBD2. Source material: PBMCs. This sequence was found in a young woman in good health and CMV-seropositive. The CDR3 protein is CASSQALTSGRTQYF. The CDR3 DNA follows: TGTGCCAGCAGCCAAGCCCTAACTAGCGGGAGGACGCAGTATTTT.